These 5 T cell receptor beta chains were sequenced from one sample in a study of blood T cell repertoires in COVID-19. Here immunoSEQ multiplex PCR was the method, and the copy in TCRdb shows in-frame clones only, minus some. The data show roughly 170,000 clones, with 84% seen just once and around 7.6% held by the top ten. Sequencing was done on a sample of peripheral blood. Receptors originate from a man aged 35-49 years who had recovered from COVID-19.

The CDR3 protein is CASSAGQGRYEQYF. As DNA, the CDR3 is TGTGCCAGCAGCGCCGGACAGGGGCGCTACGAGCAGTACTTC. The chain combines TRBV9 with TRBJ2-7; 9 bases line up with TRBD1. From germline, CDR1 is SGDLS and CDR2 YYNGEE. The CDR3 is 14 residues long. V trimming: 3 bases; J trimming: 3 bases; junction bases outside the gene matches: 4.

The rearrangement links TRBV30 to TRBJ2-1; D unresolved. Germline V gene data show CDR1 as GTSNPN and CDR2 as SVGIG (reference sequence). The CDR3 is 14 amino acids. Trimming stripped 0 bases from V and 8 bases from J, with 14 bases between. The CDR3: CAWSVKLAWDEQFF. The CDR3 DNA sequence: TGTGCCTGGAGTGTAAAATTAGCTTGGGATGAGCAGTTCTTC. Looking up the rest from reference TRBV30 and TRBJ2-1 gives the full variable domain: SQTIHQWPATLVQPVGSPLSLECTVEGTSNPNLYWYRQAAGRGLQLLFYSVGIGQISSEVPQNLSASRPQDRQFILSSKKLLLSDSGFYLCAWSVKLAWDEQFFGPGTRLTVL.

The V and J genes are TRBV7-2 and TRBJ2-3, with 7 bases fitting TRBD2. Germline CDR1 SGHTA, CDR2 FQGNSA. The CDR3 runs to 14 residues. J lost 0 bases, V lost 3 bases, and 0 bases had no gene match. CDR3 coding DNA: TGTGCCAGCAGCTTCGGGGGGAGCACAGATACGCAGTATTTT. This sequence encodes CASSFGGSTDTQYF.

This chain joins TRBV27 and TRBJ2-5, with 9 bases aligning to TRBD2. Germline V lookup: CDR1 MNHEY, CDR2 SMNVEV (reference sequence). The length of the CDR3 is 16 residues. With V trimmed by 0 bases and J by 1 base, 3 bases remained unmatched. CDR3 in amino acids: CASSLSTSGFQETQYF. CDR3 bases: TGTGCCAGCAGTTTATCGACTAGCGGATTCCAAGAGACCCAGTACTTC.

J is TRBJ1-1 and V is TRBV5-4; weak D call: TRBD1 (6 bases). With 6 bases removed from V and 1 base from J, the gap between germline ends came to 10 bases. The CDR3 is 13 amino acids. Germline CDR1 and CDR2: SGHNT and YYREEE (reference sequence). The chain's CDR3 is CASNLDRNTEAFF. In nucleotides, the CDR3 is TGTGCCAGCAACCTGGACAGGAACACTGAAGCTTTCTTT.